Below, 27 T cell receptor beta chains from the same sample are listed, as sequenced in a study of identical twins. A single record per CDR3 protein comes from TCRdb applying MiXCR to the 5' RACE reads. The repertoire holds about 490,000 distinct CDR3 sequences, roughly 15% seen once, with more than 0.4% in the top ten. The same sample was also studied in work on yellow fever vaccine responses in identical twins.

Sequencing was done on a sample of CD4+ T cells sorted from blood. These TCRs come from a woman between 18 and 30 years old in good health.

CDR3: CASSLTGTKYNEQFF. The DNA for the CDR3 is TGTGCCAGCAGCCTGACCGGGACTAAATACAATGAGCAGTTCTTC. This chain uses TRBV12-3 or TRBV12-4 with TRBJ2-1, with TRBD2 identical over 7 bases. After removal of 6 bases from V and 4 bases from J, the junction contained 9 bases not matched to a gene. The CDR3 spans 15 residues.

This clonotype was recorded a few times. CDR3 protein: CASSLGGRDYEQYF. CDR3 DNA sequence: TGTGCCAGCAGTTTAGGCGGGAGAGACTACGAGCAGTACTTC. The chain employs TRBV12-3 or TRBV12-4 and TRBJ2-7; the match to TRBD2 covers 7 bases. CDR3 length: 14 residues. J lost 3 bases, V lost 1 base, and 3 bases had no gene match.

Details on this clonotype: The junction and the germline gene differ at one end; a read error may be behind it. The chain carries TRBV29-1 and TRBJ2-5; the D gene is possibly TRBD1 (7 bases). CDR1 SQVTM and CDR2 ANQGSEA come from the germline V gene. The CDR3 is 14 amino acids. The CDR3 spells CIVWVRGDQETQYF. CDR3 bases: TGCATCGTTTGGGTCAGGGGGGACCAAGAGACCCAGTACTTC.

This clonotype appeared many times. The gene calls are TRBV20-1 and TRBJ1-4; D gene unclear. The CDR3 has 13 residues. Germline V CDR1 and CDR2: DFQATT, SNEGSKA (reference sequence). Trimming took 7 bases from V and 5 from J, leaving 14 bases between them. CDR3: CSVGGQRNEKLFF. The DNA of the CDR3 is TGCAGTGTAGGAGGGCAGAGAAATGAAAAACTGTTTTTT.

The chain joins TRBV29-1 to TRBJ2-5, with TRBD2 matching 12 bases. Trimming removed 0 bases from V and 5 bases from J; junction bases left unmatched: 10. CDR3 length: 17 amino acids. Per the germline V gene, CDR1 is SQVTM and CDR2 is ANQGSEA. DNA for the CDR3: TGCAGCGTTGAAGACCCCCTACTAGCGGGAGGCCGGGAGACCCAGTACTTC. Protein sequence: CSVEDPLLAGGRETQYF.

The chain is built from TRBV12-3 or TRBV12-4 and TRBJ1-2, with TRBD1 matching over 10 bases. The CDR3 has 13 amino acids. J gave up 8 bases and V 6 bases, and 6 bases lay outside the gene matches. CDR3 in amino acids: CASRTGTGEGYTF. CDR3 nucleotides: TGTGCCAGCAGGACCGGGACAGGGGAGGGCTACACCTTC.

The V gene is TRBV5-1, the J gene TRBJ2-1, with D possibly being TRBD2 (6 bases). Germline assignment: CDR1 SGHRS and CDR2 YFSETQ. V shed 0 bases and J shed 6 bases, with 19 bases lying between them. This CDR3 comprises 17 residues. The CDR3 bases are TGCGCCAGCAGCTTGGCCGGGACTCCACCAGGTGGCAATGAGCAGTTCTTC. Protein: CASSLAGTPPGGNEQFF.

The V call is TRBV12-3 or TRBV12-4, the J call TRBJ2-7; 8 bases map to TRBD1. CDR3 length: 14 residues. V lost 6 bases to trimming and J lost 2 bases; unmatched junction nucleotides: 6. CDR3 DNA: TGTGCCAGCAGCCGGACAGGGTGGACCTACGAGCAGTACTTC. Translating it yields CASSRTGWTYEQYF.

The gene calls are TRBV20-1 and TRBJ2-5, with D possibly being TRBD1 (6 bases). There are 15 residues in the CDR3. CDR1 is DFQATT, CDR2 SNEGSKA, per germline (reference sequence). With 2 bases removed from V and 5 bases from J, the gap between germline ends came to 18 bases. The CDR3 spells CSARRTAIIGETQYF. In nucleotides, the CDR3 is TGCAGTGCTAGAAGGACAGCTATCATAGGGGAGACCCAGTACTTC.

The chain uses TRBV11-2 and TRBJ2-3; weak D call: TRBD2 (6 bases). Trimming pared 5 bases from V and 1 base from J, leaving 19 bases between. The CDR3 runs 17 residues. Germline V lookup: CDR1 SGHAT, CDR2 FQNNGV. In DNA, the CDR3 is TGTGCCAGCAGCCGCACCTCGGCCGGAGGGGGCACAGATACGCAGTATTTT. This translates into CASSRTSAGGGTDTQYF.

The genes are TRBV7-9 and TRBJ2-5, with TRBD2 identical over 7 bases. This CDR3 has 17 amino acids. The junction had 10 bases not matched to a gene; V was cut back by 2 bases and J by 1 base. Germline V CDR1 and CDR2: SEHNR, FQNEAQ (reference sequence). The CDR3 here is CASSLITRAGTQETQYF. The CDR3 DNA follows: TGTGCCAGCAGCTTAATCACTCGAGCGGGAACCCAAGAGACCCAGTACTTC.

The V gene is TRBV18, the J gene TRBJ2-5; D remains ambiguous. This CDR3 comprises 13 residues. CDR1 is KGHSH and CDR2 is LQKENI in the germline V gene. V lost 8 bases and J lost 4, with 14 bases in between. The CDR3 here is CASLTTVGETQYF. CDR3 in DNA: TGTGCCAGCCTCACCACCGTGGGAGAGACCCAGTACTTC.

This clonotype was counted ten times or more. This chain uses TRBV10-3 with TRBJ1-1; D may be TRBD1 (5 bases). Trimming removed 2 bases at V and 5 bases at J, with 9 bases between. Germline CDR1 reads ENHRY; CDR2 reads SYGVKD. The CDR3 is made up of 13 amino acids. CDR3 sequence: CAISEGAGTEAFF. For the CDR3, the DNA is TGTGCCATCAGTGAGGGGGCTGGAACTGAAGCTTTCTTT.

The J gene is TRBJ1-5, the V gene TRBV5-6; 10 bases are a match to TRBD1. This CDR3 has 14 residues. V shed 2 bases and J 8 bases; nucleotides not matched to a gene: 4. Germline V lookup: CDR1 SGHDT, CDR2 YYEEEE. CDR3 sequence: CASSLGTGEKPQHF. The CDR3, as DNA: TGTGCCAGCAGCTTAGGGACAGGGGAAAAGCCCCAGCATTTT.

The chain has TRBV6-6 and TRBJ2-1; D is possibly TRBD1 or TRBD2 (6 bases each). The V and J ends lost 6 bases and 12 bases respectively, with 18 bases between them. The CDR3 consists of 13 residues. Germline CDR1 MNHNY, CDR2 SVGAGI (reference sequence). The CDR3 DNA reads TGTGCCAGCAGACCGGGCGGGGACACTGGGCAGTTCTTC. Amino acid sequence: CASRPGGDTGQFF.

This clonotype has only a few counts. The rearrangement links TRBV4-2 to TRBJ2-1; D is possibly TRBD2 (6 bases). The germline V and J ends were trimmed by 4 bases and 0 bases, with 16 bases remaining between them. The CDR3 is 17 amino acids. The germline gives CDR1 LGHNA, CDR2 YNFKEQ. CDR3 region: CASSLRLDMSSYNEQFF. The CDR3 DNA is TGTGCCAGCAGCCTTCGACTAGATATGAGCTCCTACAATGAGCAGTTCTTC.

The CDR3 coding sequence is TGTGCCAGCAGTTTTCAGGGGAAGAATGAAAAACTGTTTTTT. It translates to CASSFQGKNEKLFF. The V gene is TRBV27, the J gene TRBJ1-4; a possible D gene is TRBD1 (6 bases). This CDR3 is 14 amino acids long. Trimming removed 3 bases from V and 5 bases from J, with 10 bases in between. Germline V gene lookup returns CDR1 MNHEY and CDR2 SMNVEV (reference sequence).

The V call is TRBV7-8, the J call TRBJ2-7, with 10 bases that match TRBD1. CDR3 length: 16 residues. CDR1 and CDR2 from the germline V gene are SGHVS and FQNEAQ. V trimming: 5 bases; J trimming: 3 bases; junction bases outside the gene matches: 10. The chain's CDR3 is CASSPSRWDRGYEQYF. DNA for the CDR3: TGTGCCAGCAGCCCCAGTAGGTGGGACAGGGGCTACGAGCAGTACTTC.

V gene TRBV10-3 combines with J gene TRBJ2-2; no clear D. Trimming shortened V by 3 bases and J by 5 bases, and 7 bases separated the two germline ends. Germline CDR1 reads ENHRY; CDR2 reads SYGVKD. CDR3 size: 13 residues. CDR3 nucleotides: TGTGCCATCAGTGAACAGAGTACCGGGGAGCTGTTTTTT. It yields the protein CAISEQSTGELFF.

This clonotype was counted between two and nine times. The gene calls are TRBV10-3 and TRBJ2-5; 8 bases line up with TRBD1. The J segment lost 2 bases and the V segment lost 4 bases, leaving 6 bases of the junction unmatched. Germline assignment: CDR1 ENHRY and CDR2 SYGVKD. This CDR3 is 15 amino acids long. DNA for the CDR3: TGTGCCATCAGTGCCTCCGGACAGGGTCAAGAGACCCAGTACTTC. Protein: CAISASGQGQETQYF.

This chain uses TRBV27 with TRBJ2-3, with 7 bases aligning to TRBD2. CDR1 and CDR2 (germline): MNHEY, SMNVEV (reference sequence). With 1 base clipped from V and 7 bases from J, the junction kept 8 bases outside the gene matches. CDR3 size: 15 residues. The CDR3: CASSLFGGSKNTQYF. CDR3 sequence (DNA): TGTGCCAGCAGTTTATTCGGCGGGAGTAAGAATACGCAGTATTTT.

This clonotype has more than one count but fewer than ten. The CDR3 DNA is TGCGCCAGCAGCGATGGCGGCCCCGGGCTCCTCTACGAGCAGTACTTC. Amino acids: CASSDGGPGLLYEQYF. This chain links TRBV5-1 with TRBJ2-7; D not resolved. Per the germline V gene, CDR1 is SGHRS and CDR2 is YFSETQ. The CDR3 loop spans 16 amino acids. The ends were cut back, 4 bases at V and 3 bases at J, with 20 bases in the middle.

The rearrangement links TRBV24-1 to TRBJ2-7, with a possible D match to TRBD2 (7 bases). The CDR3 length is 14 residues. The germline V and J ends were trimmed by 3 bases and 1 base, with 9 bases remaining between them. Germline V lookup: CDR1 KGHDR, CDR2 SFDVKD. CDR3 bases: TGTGCCACCAGTGATGGGGGGGCGTCCTACGAGCAGTACTTC. Protein product: CATSDGGASYEQYF.

This clonotype has a handful of counts. The V call is TRBV6-1, the J call TRBJ2-2, with D maybe TRBD1 (5 bases). Between the trimmed V and J ends, which lost 7 bases and 5 bases, there was a span of 14 bases. Germline CDR1 and CDR2: MNHNS and SASEGT. The CDR3 spans 14 residues. The CDR3 DNA sequence: TGTGCCAGCAATCCGCTAGGGGTTACCGGGGAGCTGTTTTTT. Its protein is CASNPLGVTGELFF.

In this sample, this clonotype turned up many times. V and J are TRBV7-9 and TRBJ2-5, with 12 bases identical to TRBD2. CDR1 and CDR2 from the germline V gene are SEHNR and FQNEAQ (reference sequence). The J segment lost 2 bases and the V segment lost 3 bases, leaving 4 bases of the junction unmatched. This CDR3 has 16 amino acids. The CDR3 region has the DNA TGTGCCAGCAGCTTCAGGACTAGCGGGGAACAAGAGACCCAGTACTTC. Its translation is CASSFRTSGEQETQYF.

The V and J genes are TRBV4-1 and TRBJ1-1; possible D gene TRBD1, 5 bases. Trimming took 4 bases from V and 0 from J, leaving 12 bases between them. CDR3 size: 15 residues. CDR1 and CDR2 from the germline V gene are MGHRA and YSYEKL. CDR3 DNA: TGCGCCAGCAGCCGCACGGGACTCCTGAACACTGAAGCTTTCTTT. Translating it yields CASSRTGLLNTEAFF.

This clonotype was seen more than once but under ten times. The chain joins TRBV11-2 to TRBJ2-4; possibly TRBD1 or TRBD2 for D (5 bases each). The germline gives CDR1 SGHAT, CDR2 FQNNGV. Trimming left V 4 bases short and J 0 bases short, with 13 bases between. The CDR3 contains 16 residues. The chain's CDR3 is CASSSGTARAKNIQYF. The CDR3 DNA follows: TGTGCCAGCAGCTCTGGGACGGCCAGAGCCAAAAACATTCAGTACTTC.